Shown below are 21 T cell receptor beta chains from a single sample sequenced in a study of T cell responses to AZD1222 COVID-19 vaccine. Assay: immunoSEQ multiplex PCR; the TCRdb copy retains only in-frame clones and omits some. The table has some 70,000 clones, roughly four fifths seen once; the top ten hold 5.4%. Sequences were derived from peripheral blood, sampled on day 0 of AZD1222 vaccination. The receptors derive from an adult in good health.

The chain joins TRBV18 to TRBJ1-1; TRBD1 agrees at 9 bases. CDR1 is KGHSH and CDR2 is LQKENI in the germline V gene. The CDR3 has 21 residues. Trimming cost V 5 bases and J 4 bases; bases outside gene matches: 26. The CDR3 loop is CASSSSLPPTLQGAQTTEAFF. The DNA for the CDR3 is TGTGCCAGCTCATCCTCTCTCCCCCCCACCTTACAGGGGGCGCAGACCACTGAAGCTTTCTTT. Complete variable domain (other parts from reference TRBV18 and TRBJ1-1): NAGVMQNPRHLVRRRGQEARLRCSPMKGHSHVYWYRQLPEEGLKFMVYLQKENIIDESGMPKERFSAEFPKEGPSILRIQQVVRGDSAAYFCASSSSLPPTLQGAQTTEAFFGQGTRLTVV.

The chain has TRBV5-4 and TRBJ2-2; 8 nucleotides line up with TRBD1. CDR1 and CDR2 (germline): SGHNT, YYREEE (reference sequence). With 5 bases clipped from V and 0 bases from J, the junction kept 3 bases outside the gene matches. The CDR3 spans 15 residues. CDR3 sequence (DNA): TGTGCCAGCAGACCGGACAGGGCGAACACCGGGGAGCTGTTTTTT. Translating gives CASRPDRANTGELFF.

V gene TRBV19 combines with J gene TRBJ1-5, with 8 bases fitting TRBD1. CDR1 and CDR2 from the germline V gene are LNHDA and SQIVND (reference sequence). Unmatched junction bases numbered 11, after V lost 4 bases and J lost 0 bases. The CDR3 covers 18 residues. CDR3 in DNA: TGTGCCAGTAGTACACGGACAGGGATGGCCTCTAGCAATCAGCCCCAGCATTTT. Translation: CASSTRTGMASSNQPQHF.

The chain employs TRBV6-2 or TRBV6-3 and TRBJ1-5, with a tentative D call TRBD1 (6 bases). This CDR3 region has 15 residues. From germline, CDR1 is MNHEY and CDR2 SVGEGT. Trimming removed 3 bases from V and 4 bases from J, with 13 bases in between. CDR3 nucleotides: TGTGCCAGCAGTTATCCGGACAGTCGTAATCAGCCCCAGCATTTT. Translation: CASSYPDSRNQPQHF.

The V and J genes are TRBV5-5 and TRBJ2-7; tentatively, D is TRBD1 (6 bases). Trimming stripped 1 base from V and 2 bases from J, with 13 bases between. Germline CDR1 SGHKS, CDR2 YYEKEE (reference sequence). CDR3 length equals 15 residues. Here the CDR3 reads CASSLSGAQAYEQYF. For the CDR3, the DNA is TGTGCCAGCAGCTTGTCAGGGGCGCAGGCCTACGAGCAGTACTTC.

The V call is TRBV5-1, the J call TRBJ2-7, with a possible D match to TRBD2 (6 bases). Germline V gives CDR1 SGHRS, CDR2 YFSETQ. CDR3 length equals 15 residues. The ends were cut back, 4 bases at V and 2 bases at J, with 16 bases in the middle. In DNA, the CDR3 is TGCGCCAGCAGCCCCGGGATAGCGGTTCCCTACGAGCAGTACTTC. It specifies CASSPGIAVPYEQYF.

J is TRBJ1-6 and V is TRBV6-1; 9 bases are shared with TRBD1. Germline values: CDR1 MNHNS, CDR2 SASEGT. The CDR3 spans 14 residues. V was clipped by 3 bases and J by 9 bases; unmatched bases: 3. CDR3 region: CASSERTGVSPLHF. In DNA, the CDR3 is TGTGCCAGCAGTGAGCGGACAGGGGTTTCACCCCTCCACTTT.

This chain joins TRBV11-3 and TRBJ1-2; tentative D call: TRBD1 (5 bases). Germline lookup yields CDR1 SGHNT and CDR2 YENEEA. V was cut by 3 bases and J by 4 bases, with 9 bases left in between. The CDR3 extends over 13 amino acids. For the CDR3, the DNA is TGTGCCAGCAGCTTGGGACGGCGCTATGGCTACACCTTC. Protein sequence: CASSLGRRYGYTF.

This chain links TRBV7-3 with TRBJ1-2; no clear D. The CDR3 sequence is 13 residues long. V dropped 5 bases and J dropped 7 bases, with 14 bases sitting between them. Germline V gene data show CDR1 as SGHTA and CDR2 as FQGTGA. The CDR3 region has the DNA TGTGCCAGCAGCCAGGAACCAGGATCTGGCTACACCTTC. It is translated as CASSQEPGSGYTF.

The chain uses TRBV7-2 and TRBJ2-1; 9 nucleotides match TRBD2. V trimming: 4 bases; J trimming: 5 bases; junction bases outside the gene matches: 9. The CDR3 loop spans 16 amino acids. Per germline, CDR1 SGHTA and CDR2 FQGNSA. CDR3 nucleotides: TGTGCCAGCAGCTCCCCGCTAGCGGGGTTCGACAATGAGCAGTTCTTC. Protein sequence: CASSSPLAGFDNEQFF.

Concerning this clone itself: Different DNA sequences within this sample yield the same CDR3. As DNA, the CDR3 is TGTGCCAGCAGTGAGGACAGGGGAGACACTGAAGCTTTCTTT. As protein: CASSEDRGDTEAFF. This chain joins TRBV6-1 and TRBJ1-1; 9 bases match TRBD1. The CDR3 sequence is 14 residues long. V shed 3 bases, J shed 3 bases, and the junction held 2 bases outside the gene matches. Germline V gene lookup returns CDR1 MNHNS and CDR2 SASEGT.

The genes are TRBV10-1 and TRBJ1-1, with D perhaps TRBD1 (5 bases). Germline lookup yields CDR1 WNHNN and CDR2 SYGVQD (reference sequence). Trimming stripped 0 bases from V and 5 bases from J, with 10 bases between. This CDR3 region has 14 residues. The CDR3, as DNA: TGCGCCAGCAGTGAGTCGGGGGGGAAGACTGAAGCTTTCTTT. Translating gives CASSESGGKTEAFF.

The CDR3 loop is CASSPQPGGTEAFF. The CDR3 DNA sequence: TGTGCCAGCTCACCGCAACCGGGGGGTACTGAAGCTTTCTTT. The chain uses TRBV18 and TRBJ1-1, with D perhaps TRBD1 (5 bases). CDR3 length: 14 residues. Germline loops: CDR1 KGHSH, CDR2 LQKENI. V lost 3 bases and J 5 bases, leaving 13 bases between the germline ends.

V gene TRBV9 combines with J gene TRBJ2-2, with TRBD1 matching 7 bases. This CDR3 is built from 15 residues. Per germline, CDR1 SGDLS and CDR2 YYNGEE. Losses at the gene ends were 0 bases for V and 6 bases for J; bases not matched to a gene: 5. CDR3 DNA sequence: TGTGCCAGCAGCGTAGGAACAGGGGTTGCCGGGGAGCTGTTTTTT. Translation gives CASSVGTGVAGELFF.

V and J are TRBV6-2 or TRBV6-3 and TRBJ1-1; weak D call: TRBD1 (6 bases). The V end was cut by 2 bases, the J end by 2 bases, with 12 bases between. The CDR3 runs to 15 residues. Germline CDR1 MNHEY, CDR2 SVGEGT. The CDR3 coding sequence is TGTGCCAGCAGTTACCGGGGGCGGGTTAACACTGAAGCTTTCTTT. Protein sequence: CASSYRGRVNTEAFF.

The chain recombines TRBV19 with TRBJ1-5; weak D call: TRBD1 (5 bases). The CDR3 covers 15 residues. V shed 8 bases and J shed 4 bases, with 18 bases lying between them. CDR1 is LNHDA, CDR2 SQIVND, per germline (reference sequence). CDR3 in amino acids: CASSILGEGNQPQHF. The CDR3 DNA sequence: TGTGCCAGTTCGATTCTGGGGGAGGGGAATCAGCCCCAGCATTTT.

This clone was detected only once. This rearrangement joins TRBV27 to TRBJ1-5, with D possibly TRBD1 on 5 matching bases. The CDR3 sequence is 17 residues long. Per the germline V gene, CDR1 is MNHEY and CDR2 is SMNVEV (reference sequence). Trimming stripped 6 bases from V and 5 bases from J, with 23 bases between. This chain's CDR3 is CASSPDGPVSGDQPQHF. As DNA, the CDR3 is TGTGCCAGCAGCCCTGACGGACCGGTCTCGGGGGATCAGCCCCAGCATTTT.

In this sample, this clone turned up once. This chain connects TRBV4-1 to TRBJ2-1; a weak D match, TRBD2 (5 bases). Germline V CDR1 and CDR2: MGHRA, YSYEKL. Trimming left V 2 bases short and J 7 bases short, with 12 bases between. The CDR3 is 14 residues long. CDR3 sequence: CASSQFEGRNEQFF. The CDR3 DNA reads TGCGCCAGCAGCCAATTTGAGGGTCGGAATGAGCAGTTCTTC.

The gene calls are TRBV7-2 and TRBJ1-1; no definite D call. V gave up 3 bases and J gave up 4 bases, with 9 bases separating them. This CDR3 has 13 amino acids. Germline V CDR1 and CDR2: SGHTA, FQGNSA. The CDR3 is CASSFEGSTEAFF. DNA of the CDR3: TGTGCCAGCAGCTTCGAAGGGAGCACTGAAGCTTTCTTT.

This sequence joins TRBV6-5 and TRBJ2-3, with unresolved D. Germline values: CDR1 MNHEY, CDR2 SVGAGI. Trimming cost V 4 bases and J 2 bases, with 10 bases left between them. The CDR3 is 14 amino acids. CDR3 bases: TGTGCCAGCAGTTTGAATCGATTCACAGATACGCAGTATTTT. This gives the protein CASSLNRFTDTQYF.

The CDR3 protein is CASSDTDNSGNTIYF. The CDR3 region has the DNA TGTGCCAGCAGTGACACCGATAACTCTGGAAACACCATATATTTT. The V gene is TRBV27, the J gene TRBJ1-3; D unclear. Germline V lookup: CDR1 MNHEY, CDR2 SMNVEV (reference sequence). Deletions cut 5 bases from V and 0 bases from J, with 11 bases between. The CDR3 length is 15 residues.